This paragraph covers one TCR beta chain sequence. Its antigen is unknown. Between the trimmed V and J ends, which lost 10 bases and 0 bases, there was a span of 12 bases. Germline assignment: CDR1 LNHDA and CDR2 SQIVND (reference sequence). The CDR3 length is 13 residues. The sample comes from a study of shared clonotypes between healthy human individuals. As for the study in general: CD4 naive cells filled three plates per donor, CD4 memory three, CD8 naive two and CD8 memory one. Findings and limits, study-wide: In general, naive subsets displayed greater estimated richness than memory subsets did. The represented genetic and exposure-history diversity was limited by the small number of donors.

CD45RO-negative, CCR7-selected cells formed the naive CD8 fraction, which excluded terminally differentiated effector memory CD45RA+ cells. HIV-negative, healthy adults without recent acute infections or vaccinations were the donors. Produced via immunoSEQ multiplex PCR; TCRdb's table is partial and in-frame only. The sample shows approximately 590,000 clones, 95% to 96% of them seen only once. The sequenced sample consisted of naive CD8+ T cells sorted from blood. The chain is built from TRBV19 and TRBJ1-1; tentatively, D is TRBD1 (6 bases). This TCR was sampled from a woman aged 25-40 years in good health. The CDR3 spells CATRRGMNTEAFF. The DNA of the CDR3 is TGTGCCACCCGGAGGGGGATGAACACTGAAGCTTTCTTT.